This passage covers 8 T cell receptor beta chains from one sample sequenced in a study of beta chain features in type 1 diabetes. Sequenced material consisted of expressed TCRB transcripts (all of the isolated RNA was reverse transcribed). Assay used: immunoSEQ multiplex PCR; TCRdb lists only in-frame clones, some missing. The sample contains a few hundred thousand clones, roughly 31% of which appear only once. Source material: naive CD4+ T cells from blood. The receptors were sampled from a man in his late teens or twenties in good health.

V and J are TRBV4-1 and TRBJ1-2; D might be TRBD1 (5 bases). The CDR3 loop spans 14 amino acids. From germline, CDR1 is MGHRA and CDR2 YSYEKL. Deletions cut 1 base from V and 6 bases from J, with 12 bases between. CDR3 sequence reads: CASSQVRQKDGYTF. CDR3 nucleotides: TGCGCCAGCAGCCAAGTGCGACAGAAAGATGGCTACACCTTC.

About this clone: The sample holds other DNA sequences that translate to the same CDR3. The CDR3 loop is CASSVGGTYNEQFF. The CDR3 nucleotides read TGTGCCAGCAGCGTAGGAGGAACTTACAATGAGCAGTTCTTC. The V call is TRBV9, the J call TRBJ2-1; D unclear. V dropped 0 bases and J dropped 4 bases, with 8 bases sitting between them. This CDR3 has 14 amino acids. CDR1 and CDR2 from the germline V gene are SGDLS and YYNGEE. The full variable domain, its missing parts supplied by reference TRBV9 and TRBJ2-1, is DSGVTQTPKHLITATGQRVTLRCSPRSGDLSVYWYQQSLDQGLQFLIQYYNGEERAKGNILERFSAQQFPDLHSELNLSSLELGDSALYFCASSVGGTYNEQFFGPGTRLTVL.

The rearrangement joins TRBV5-4 to TRBJ2-3; no clear D. Germline V gene sequence: CDR1 SGHNT, CDR2 YYREEE (reference sequence). There are 12 residues in the CDR3. Trimming took 2 bases from V and 7 from J, leaving 8 bases between them. The CDR3: CASSLDTYTQYF. Written as DNA, the CDR3 is TGTGCCAGCAGCTTAGATACATATACGCAGTATTTT.

The genes are TRBV4-1 and TRBJ2-2, with D perhaps matching TRBD1 (6 bases). CDR1 and CDR2 (germline): MGHRA, YSYEKL. The CDR3 loop spans 16 amino acids. Trimming took off 0 bases at V and 6 bases at J, with 14 bases between the two ends. CDR3 sequence: CASSQDYRTVPGELFF. In DNA, the CDR3 is TGCGCCAGCAGCCAAGACTACCGGACAGTCCCCGGGGAGCTGTTTTTT.

This clone was detected a few times. The rearrangement links TRBV5-1 to TRBJ2-1, with D unclear. V was trimmed by 0 bases and J by 4 bases, leaving 11 bases between them. Germline V gene lookup returns CDR1 SGHRS and CDR2 YFSETQ. The CDR3 is made up of 15 amino acids. The CDR3 DNA reads as TGCGCCAGCAGCTTGGGTCACGAGAAATACAATGAGCAGTTCTTC. It yields the protein CASSLGHEKYNEQFF. Filled out from reference TRBV5-1 and TRBJ2-1, the complete variable domain reads KAGVTQTPRYLIKTRGQQVTLSCSPISGHRSVSWYQQTPGQGLQFLFEYFSETQRNKGNFPGRFSGRQFSNSRSEMNVSTLELGDSALYLCASSLGHEKYNEQFFGPGTRLTVL.

This clone appeared a few times. V and J are TRBV6-5 and TRBJ2-3, with no clear D. Deletions cut 6 bases from V and 6 bases from J, with 13 bases between. Germline CDR1 reads MNHEY; CDR2 reads SVGAGI. The CDR3 runs to 13 residues. The CDR3 coding sequence is TGTGCCAGCAGCCTTCTAGTGGGCGATACGCAGTATTTT. It encodes CASSLLVGDTQYF.

This clone came up a few times. This chain connects TRBV11-3 to TRBJ2-3; D unresolved. The germline V gene has CDR1 SGHNT and CDR2 YENEEA. Trimming stripped 2 bases from V and 6 bases from J, with 6 bases between. This CDR3 comprises 12 residues. The CDR3 spells CASSLSPDTQYF. CDR3 DNA sequence: TGTGCCAGCAGCTTAAGCCCCGATACGCAGTATTTT.

This rearrangement joins TRBV7-2 to TRBJ2-3; no definite D call. CDR3 length equals 12 residues. V gave up 2 bases and J gave up 7 bases, with 7 bases separating them. Germline V gene data show CDR1 as SGHTA and CDR2 as FQGNSA. The CDR3 protein is CASSLSTYTQYF. For the CDR3, the DNA is TGTGCCAGCAGCTTAAGTACATATACGCAGTATTTT. Supplemented by reference TRBV7-2 and TRBJ2-3, the full variable domain reads GAGVSQSPSNKVTEKGKDVELRCDPISGHTALYWYRQSLGQGLEFLIYFQGNSAPDKSGLPSDRFSAERTGGSVSTLTIQRTQQEDSAVYLCASSLSTYTQYFGPGTRLTVL.